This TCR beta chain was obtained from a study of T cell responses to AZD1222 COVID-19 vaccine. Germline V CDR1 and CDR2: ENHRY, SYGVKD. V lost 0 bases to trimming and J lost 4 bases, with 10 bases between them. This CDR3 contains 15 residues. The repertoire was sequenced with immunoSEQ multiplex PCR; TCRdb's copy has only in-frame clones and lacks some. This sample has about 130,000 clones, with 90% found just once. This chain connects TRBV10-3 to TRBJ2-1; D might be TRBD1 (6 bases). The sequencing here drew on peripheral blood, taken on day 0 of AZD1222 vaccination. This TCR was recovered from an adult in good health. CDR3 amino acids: CAISESGTWYNEQFF. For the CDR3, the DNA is TGTGCCATCAGTGAGTCCGGGACATGGTACAATGAGCAGTTCTTC.